This T cell receptor (beta chain) was profiled in a study of patients and donors after allogeneic stem cell transplantation. TCRdb fed the RT-PCR reads into MiXCR, producing one record per CDR3 protein. The sample holds 900,000 to 1,000,000 distinct CDR3 sequences, 15% to 20% seen once. This clonotype was counted between two and nine times. In germline, CDR1 is PRHDT, CDR2 FYEKMQ (reference sequence). V shed 5 bases, J shed 2 bases, and the junction held 4 bases outside the gene matches. The CDR3 loop spans 14 amino acids. This receptor was identified in a human donor who was either an allogeneic HSCT recipient or a stem cell or donor lymphocyte infusion donor (not recorded which). It is not recorded whose cells these are; they may come from a transplant donor. Sequencing was performed on blood, either unsorted or a sorted T cell fraction (not recorded which). V gene TRBV13 combines with J gene TRBJ2-5; 8 bases align to TRBD1. The CDR3 loop reads CASSLYRGQETQYF. The CDR3 DNA reads as TGTGCCAGCAGCCTATACAGGGGGCAAGAGACCCAGTACTTC.